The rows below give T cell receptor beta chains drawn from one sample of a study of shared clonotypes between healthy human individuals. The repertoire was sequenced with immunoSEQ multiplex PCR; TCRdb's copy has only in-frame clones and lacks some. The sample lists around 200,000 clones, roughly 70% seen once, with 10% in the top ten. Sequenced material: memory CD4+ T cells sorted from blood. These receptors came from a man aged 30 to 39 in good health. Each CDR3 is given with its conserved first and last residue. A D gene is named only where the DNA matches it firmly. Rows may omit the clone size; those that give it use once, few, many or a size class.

CASSQRGDQPQHF	TGTGCCAGCAGCCAAAGGGGGGACCAGCCCCAGCATTTT	TRBV7-2	.	TRBJ1-5	few
CASSSLGRIHNEQFF	TGTGCCAGCAGCTCCCTGGGACGGATCCACAATGAGCAGTTCTTC	TRBV5-6	.	TRBJ2-1	.
CASSPYRGQYEQYF	TGTGCCAGCAGCCCCTACAGGGGGCAGTACGAGCAGTACTTC	TRBV11-3	TRBD1	TRBJ2-7	.
CASSPGQAPYQPQHF	TGTGCCAGTAGTCCCGGGCAGGCCCCCTATCAGCCCCAGCATTTT	TRBV19	.	TRBJ1-5	few
CASSFRSGSSYNEQFF	TGTGCCAGCTCATTCCGATCGGGAAGCTCCTACAATGAGCAGTTCTTC	TRBV18	.	TRBJ2-1	.
CASSSQTKETQYF	TGTGCCAGCAGCTCCCAAACTAAAGAGACCCAGTACTTC	TRBV11-2	.	TRBJ2-5	.
CASSLLVEQYF	TGTGCCAGCAGCTTATTAGTTGAGCAGTACTTC	TRBV7-9	.	TRBJ2-7	.
CASSFRTGGYEQYF	TGTGCCAGCAGTTTCCGGACAGGGGGCTACGAGCAGTACTTC	TRBV28	TRBD1	TRBJ2-7	.
CARREGLADGELFF	TGTGCCAGGAGAGAGGGACTAGCCGACGGGGAGCTGTTTTTT	TRBV2	TRBD2	TRBJ2-2	.
CASSPDYSGSGGDTQYF	TGTGCCAGCAGTCCTGATTATAGCGGGAGCGGTGGAGATACGCAGTATTTT	TRBV27	TRBD2	TRBJ2-3	many
CSVAPDGRNQPQHF	TGCAGCGTTGCCCCGGACGGGAGGAATCAGCCCCAGCATTTT	TRBV29-1	.	TRBJ1-5	.
CASRRMEWTSGRRGSYNEQFF	TGTGCCAGCAGAAGAATGGAATGGACTAGCGGGAGGAGGGGCTCCTACAATGAGCAGTTCTTC	TRBV21-1	.	TRBJ2-1	few
CASSLGQDTGELFF	TGTGCCAGCAGCTTGGGTCAGGACACCGGGGAGCTGTTTTTT	TRBV5-5	.	TRBJ2-2	.
CSVDPGQGSNIQYF	TGCAGCGTAGATCCGGGACAGGGCTCGAACATTCAGTACTTC	TRBV29-1	TRBD1	TRBJ2-4	.
CASSLGTSGSYEQYF	TGTGCCAGCAGTTTAGGGACTAGCGGGAGCTACGAGCAGTACTTC	TRBV27	TRBD2	TRBJ2-7	.
CASTHRIAGGPHEQFF	TGTGCCAGCACTCATCGGATAGCGGGAGGGCCCCATGAGCAGTTCTTC	TRBV28	TRBD2	TRBJ2-1	.
CASGLVEETQYF	TGTGCTAGTGGTTTGGTCGAGGAGACCCAGTACTTC	TRBV12-5	.	TRBJ2-5	.
CASSGNSYEQYF	TGTGCCAGCAGCGGGAATAGCTACGAGCAGTACTTC	TRBV2	.	TRBJ2-7	.
CASSLDRGSYEQYF	TGTGCCAGCAGCTTAGACCGAGGCTCCTACGAGCAGTACTTC	TRBV7-2	.	TRBJ2-7	.
CASSLGAGAYEQYF	TGCGCCAGCAGCTTGGGCGCAGGAGCCTACGAGCAGTACTTC	TRBV5-1	.	TRBJ2-7	.
CASSLVSGGKNTGELFF	TGTGCCAGCAGCTTAGTTTCAGGGGGGAAGAACACCGGGGAGCTGTTTTTT	TRBV13	.	TRBJ2-2	once
CASSGPTDTQYF	TGTGCCAGCAGCGGACCCACAGATACGCAGTATTTT	TRBV6-1	.	TRBJ2-3	.